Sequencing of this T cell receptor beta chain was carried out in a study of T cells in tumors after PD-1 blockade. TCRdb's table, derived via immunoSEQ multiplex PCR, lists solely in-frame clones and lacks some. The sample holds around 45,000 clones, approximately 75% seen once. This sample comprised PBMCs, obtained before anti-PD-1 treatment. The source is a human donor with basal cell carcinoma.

This chain's CDR3 is CASSVFDRPGDGYTF. CDR3 DNA: TGTGCCAGCAGCGTCTTTGACAGGCCCGGGGATGGCTACACCTTC. J is TRBJ1-2 and V is TRBV9, with TRBD1 as a possible D gene (6 bases). The CDR3 is made up of 15 amino acids. CDR1 SGDLS and CDR2 YYNGEE come from the germline V gene. The V gene lost 2 bases and the J gene lost 6 bases, with 17 bases spanning the gap.